The sequence of this TCR beta chain was determined in a study of PD-1 blockade in classical Hodgkin lymphoma. Broader study findings: Exclusion covered patients beginning nivolumab under 1 year post-ASCT. Prior to therapy, complete responders displayed diversity much like that of newly diagnosed patients.

Time point denoted: cycle 4 day 1 (C4D1), after less than seven weeks of nivolumab. Each of the patients experienced relapse following autologous stem cell transplantation, and their brentuximab vedotin exposure differed. Profiling relied on immunoSEQ multiplex PCR, and the TCRdb table lists in-frame clones only, not all of them. The table has around 20,000 clones, approximately 80% seen once. The CDR3 length is 13 residues. Per germline, CDR1 LNHDA and CDR2 SQIVND (reference sequence). Between the trimmed V and J ends, which lost 3 bases and 1 base, there was a span of 4 bases. In its sample, this clone ranks as medium-sized. Its antigen is not identified. The sample has other DNA sequences that encode this CDR3 too.

The rearrangement uses TRBV19 and TRBJ1-5; D unclear. This TCR was sampled from a human donor with classical Hodgkin lymphoma. The input for sequencing was peripheral blood mononuclear cells (PBMCs), taken before the fourth cycle of nivolumab. CDR3 sequence (DNA): TGTGCCAGTAGTATCACCAGCAATCAGCCCCAGCATTTT. Translating gives CASSITSNQPQHF.